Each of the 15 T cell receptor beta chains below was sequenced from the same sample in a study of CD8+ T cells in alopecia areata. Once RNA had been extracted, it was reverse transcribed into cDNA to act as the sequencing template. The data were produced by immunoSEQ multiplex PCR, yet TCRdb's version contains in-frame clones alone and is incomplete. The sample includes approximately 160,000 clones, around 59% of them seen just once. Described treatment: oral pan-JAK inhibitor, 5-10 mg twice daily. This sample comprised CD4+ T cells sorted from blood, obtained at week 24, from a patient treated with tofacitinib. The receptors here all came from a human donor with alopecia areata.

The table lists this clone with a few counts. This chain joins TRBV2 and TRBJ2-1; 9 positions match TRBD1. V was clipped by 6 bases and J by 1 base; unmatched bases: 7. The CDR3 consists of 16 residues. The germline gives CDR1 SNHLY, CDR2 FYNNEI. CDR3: CASRIDRGYSYNEQFF. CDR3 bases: TGTGCCAGCAGGATCGACAGGGGGTATTCCTACAATGAGCAGTTCTTC.

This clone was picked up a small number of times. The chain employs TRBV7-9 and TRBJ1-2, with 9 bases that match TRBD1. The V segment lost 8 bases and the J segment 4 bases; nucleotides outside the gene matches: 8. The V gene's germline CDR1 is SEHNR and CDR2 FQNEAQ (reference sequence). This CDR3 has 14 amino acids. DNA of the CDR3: TGTGCCAGCGGGGGACAGGGCGAGAGCTATGGCTACACCTTC. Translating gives CASGGQGESYGYTF.

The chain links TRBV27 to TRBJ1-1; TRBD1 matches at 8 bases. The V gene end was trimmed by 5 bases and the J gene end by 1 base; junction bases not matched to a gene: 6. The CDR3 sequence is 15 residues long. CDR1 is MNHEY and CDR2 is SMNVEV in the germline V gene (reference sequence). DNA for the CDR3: TGTGCCAGCAGTCCAACGACAGGGGCGAACACTGAAGCTTTCTTT. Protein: CASSPTTGANTEAFF.

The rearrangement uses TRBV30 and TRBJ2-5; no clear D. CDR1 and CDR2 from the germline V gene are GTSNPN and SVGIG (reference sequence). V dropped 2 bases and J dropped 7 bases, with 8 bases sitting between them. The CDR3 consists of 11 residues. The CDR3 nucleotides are TGTGCCTGGAGTAGTGGATGGACCCAGTACTTC. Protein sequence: CAWSSGWTQYF.

The CDR3 DNA reads as TGTGCCAGCAGCTTAGGGAGGGTATTACGGGAGACCCAGTACTTC. Translated: CASSLGRVLRETQYF. The chain recombines TRBV7-6 with TRBJ2-5; tentative D call: TRBD2 (6 bases). With 1 base removed from V and 5 bases from J, the gap between germline ends came to 14 bases. Germline CDR1 SGHVS, CDR2 FNYEAQ. This CDR3 contains 15 residues.

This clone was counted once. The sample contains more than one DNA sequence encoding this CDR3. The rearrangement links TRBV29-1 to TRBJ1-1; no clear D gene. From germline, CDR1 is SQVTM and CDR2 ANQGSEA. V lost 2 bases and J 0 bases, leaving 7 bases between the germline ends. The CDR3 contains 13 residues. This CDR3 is CSVERRMNTEAFF. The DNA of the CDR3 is TGCAGCGTTGAAAGACGGATGAACACTGAAGCTTTCTTT.

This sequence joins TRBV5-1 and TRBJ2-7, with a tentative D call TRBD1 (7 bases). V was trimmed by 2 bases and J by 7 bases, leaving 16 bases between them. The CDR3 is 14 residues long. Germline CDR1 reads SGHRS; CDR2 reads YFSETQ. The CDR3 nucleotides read TGCGCCAGCAGCTTTAGTGACAGGGCGGGGGAGCAGTACTTC. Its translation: CASSFSDRAGEQYF.

CDR3 DNA: TGTGCCAGCACCGGGGACCGAGCCTACGAGCAGTACTTC. It specifies CASTGDRAYEQYF. The chain combines TRBV6-1 with TRBJ2-7; D may match TRBD1 or TRBD2 (5 bases each). The CDR3 is 13 residues long. The V gene's germline CDR1 is MNHNS and CDR2 SASEGT. Trimming cost V 7 bases and J 2 bases, with 12 bases left between them.

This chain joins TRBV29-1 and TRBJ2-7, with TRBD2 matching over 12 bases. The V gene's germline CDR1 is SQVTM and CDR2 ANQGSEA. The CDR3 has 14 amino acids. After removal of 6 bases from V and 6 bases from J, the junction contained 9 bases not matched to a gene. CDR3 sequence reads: CSVRSSSGGAEQYF. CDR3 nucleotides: TGCAGCGTCCGCTCCTCTAGCGGGGGGGCCGAGCAGTACTTC.

In DNA, the CDR3 is TGTGCCTGGAGTGTAAGGGGGGGAATAAATCAGCCCCAGCATTTT. Translating it yields CAWSVRGGINQPQHF. The chain is built from TRBV30 and TRBJ1-5; D possibly corresponds to TRBD1 (6 bases). CDR3 size: 15 residues. CDR1 and CDR2 from the germline V gene are GTSNPN and SVGIG (reference sequence). V was trimmed by 0 bases and J by 4 bases, leaving 13 bases between them.

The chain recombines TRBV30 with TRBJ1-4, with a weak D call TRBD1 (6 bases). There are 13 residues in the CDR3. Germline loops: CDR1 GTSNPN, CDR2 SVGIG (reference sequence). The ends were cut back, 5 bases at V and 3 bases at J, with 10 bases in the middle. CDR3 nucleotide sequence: TGTGCCTGGGGGGGCAGTCCTAATGAAAAACTGTTTTTT. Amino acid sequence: CAWGGSPNEKLFF.

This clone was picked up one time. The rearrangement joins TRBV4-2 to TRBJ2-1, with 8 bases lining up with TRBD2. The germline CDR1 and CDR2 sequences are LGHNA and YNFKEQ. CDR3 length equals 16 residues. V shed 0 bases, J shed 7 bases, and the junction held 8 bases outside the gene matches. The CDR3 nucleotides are TGTGCCAGCAGCCAAGATTTCCTTTTAGCGGGGAATGAGCAGTTCTTC. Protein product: CASSQDFLLAGNEQFF.

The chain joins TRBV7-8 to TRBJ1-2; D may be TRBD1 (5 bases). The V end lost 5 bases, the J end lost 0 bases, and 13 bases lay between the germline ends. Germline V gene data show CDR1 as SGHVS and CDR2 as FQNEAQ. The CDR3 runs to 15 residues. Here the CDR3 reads CASSPGTLANYGYTF. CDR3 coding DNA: TGTGCCAGCAGCCCCGGGACCTTAGCTAACTATGGCTACACCTTC. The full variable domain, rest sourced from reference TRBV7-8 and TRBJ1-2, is GAGVSQSPRYKVAKRGQDVALRCDPISGHVSLFWYQQALGQGPEFLTYFQNEAQLDKSGLPSDRFFAERPEGSVSTLKIQRTQQEDSAVYLCASSPGTLANYGYTFGSGTRLTVV.

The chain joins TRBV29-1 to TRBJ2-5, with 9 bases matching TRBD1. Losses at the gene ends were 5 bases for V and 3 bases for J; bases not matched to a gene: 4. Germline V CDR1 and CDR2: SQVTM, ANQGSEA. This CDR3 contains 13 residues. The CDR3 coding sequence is TGCAGCGTTTCGGACAGGGGAGAAGAGACCCAGTACTTC. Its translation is CSVSDRGEETQYF.

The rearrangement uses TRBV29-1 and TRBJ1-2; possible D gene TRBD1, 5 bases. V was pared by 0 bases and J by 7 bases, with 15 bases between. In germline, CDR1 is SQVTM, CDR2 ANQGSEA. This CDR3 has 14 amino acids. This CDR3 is CSVEEPGRGFGYTF. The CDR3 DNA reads TGCAGCGTTGAAGAGCCGGGCCGGGGGTTTGGCTACACCTTC.